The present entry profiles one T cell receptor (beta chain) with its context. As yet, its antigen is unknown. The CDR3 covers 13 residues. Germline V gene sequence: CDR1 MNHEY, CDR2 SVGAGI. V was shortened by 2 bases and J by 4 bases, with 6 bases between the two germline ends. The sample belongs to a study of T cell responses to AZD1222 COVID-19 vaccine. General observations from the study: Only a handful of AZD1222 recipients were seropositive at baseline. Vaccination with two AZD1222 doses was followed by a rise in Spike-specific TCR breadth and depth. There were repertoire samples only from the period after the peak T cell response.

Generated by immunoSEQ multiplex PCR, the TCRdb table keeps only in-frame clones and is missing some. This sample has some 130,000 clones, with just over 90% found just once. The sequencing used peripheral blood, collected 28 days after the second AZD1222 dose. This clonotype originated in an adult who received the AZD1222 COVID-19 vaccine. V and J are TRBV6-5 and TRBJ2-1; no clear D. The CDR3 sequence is CASSYGPYNEQFF. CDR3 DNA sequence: TGTGCCAGCAGTTACGGCCCGTACAATGAGCAGTTCTTC.